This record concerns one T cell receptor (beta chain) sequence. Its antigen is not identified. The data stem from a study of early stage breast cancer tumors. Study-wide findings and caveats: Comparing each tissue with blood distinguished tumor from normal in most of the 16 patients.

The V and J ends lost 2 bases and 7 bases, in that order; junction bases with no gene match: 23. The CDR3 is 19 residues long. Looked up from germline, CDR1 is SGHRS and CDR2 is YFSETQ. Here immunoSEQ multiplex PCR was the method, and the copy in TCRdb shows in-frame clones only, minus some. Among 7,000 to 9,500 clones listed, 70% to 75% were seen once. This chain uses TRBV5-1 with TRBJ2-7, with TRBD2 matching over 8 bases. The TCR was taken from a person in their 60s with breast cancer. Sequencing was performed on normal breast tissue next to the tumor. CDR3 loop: CASSFGVREGLAPPGEQYF. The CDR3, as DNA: TGCGCCAGCAGCTTTGGTGTCCGGGAGGGTCTTGCCCCTCCGGGGGAGCAGTACTTC.